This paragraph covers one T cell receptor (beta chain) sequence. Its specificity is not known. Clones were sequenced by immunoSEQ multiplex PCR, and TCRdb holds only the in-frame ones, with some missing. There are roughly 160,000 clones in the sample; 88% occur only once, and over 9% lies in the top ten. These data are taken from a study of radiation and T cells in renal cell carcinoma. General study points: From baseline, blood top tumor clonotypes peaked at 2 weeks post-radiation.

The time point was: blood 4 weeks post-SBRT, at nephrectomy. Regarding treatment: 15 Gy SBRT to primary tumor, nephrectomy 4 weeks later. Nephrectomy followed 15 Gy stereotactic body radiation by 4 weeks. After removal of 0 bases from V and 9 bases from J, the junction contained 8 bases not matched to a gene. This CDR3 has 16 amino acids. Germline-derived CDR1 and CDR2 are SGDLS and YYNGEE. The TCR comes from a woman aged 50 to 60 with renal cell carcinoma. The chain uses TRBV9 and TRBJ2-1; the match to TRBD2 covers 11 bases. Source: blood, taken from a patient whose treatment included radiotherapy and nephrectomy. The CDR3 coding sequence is TGTGCCAGCAGCGTAGCTAGGCTAGCGGGGGGTGGTGAGCAGTTCTTC. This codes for CASSVARLAGGGEQFF.